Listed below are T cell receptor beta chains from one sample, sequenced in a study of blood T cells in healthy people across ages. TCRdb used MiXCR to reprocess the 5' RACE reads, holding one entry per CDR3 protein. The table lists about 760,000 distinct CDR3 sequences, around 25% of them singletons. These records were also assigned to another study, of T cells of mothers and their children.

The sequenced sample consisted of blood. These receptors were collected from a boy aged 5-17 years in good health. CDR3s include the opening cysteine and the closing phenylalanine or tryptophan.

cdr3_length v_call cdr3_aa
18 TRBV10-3 CAISESNSSTYVQETQYF
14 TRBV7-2 CASSLWTGDNEQFF
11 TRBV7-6 CASSPSTEQFF
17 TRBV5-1 CASSLSSRPTGYNEQFF
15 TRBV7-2 CASSSLAGLGETQYF
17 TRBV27 CASSFLLAGGPTDTQYF
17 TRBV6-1 CASSEAIFVRMNTEAFF
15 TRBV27 CASRTKTGAGEKLFF
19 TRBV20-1 CSARDYSSLGTSGGDEQFF
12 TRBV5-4 CASSFLIEKLFF
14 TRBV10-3 CAISEGGKANIQYF
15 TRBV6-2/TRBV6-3 CANSYPGHNQETQYF
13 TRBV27 CASSSGFRNEQYF
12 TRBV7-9 CASSWDTDTQYF
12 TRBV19 CASSPNTYEQYF
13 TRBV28 CASSRGQSAKLFF
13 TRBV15 CATSRQMNTEAFF
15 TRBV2 CASTTPEGQDYGYTF
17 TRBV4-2 CASSQEAATSGTDTQYF
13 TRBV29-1 CSVGVGGGTEAFF
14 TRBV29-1 CSVEFYGGSYEQYF
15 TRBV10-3 CASLLGQGVGYEQYF
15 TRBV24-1 CATSAGDYLLHEQFF
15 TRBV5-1 CASSISDRLSYEQYF
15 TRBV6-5 CASSFTQSSPYEQYF
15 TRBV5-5 CASSLAGQGRYEQYF
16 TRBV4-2 CASSQSTGGYGTEAFF
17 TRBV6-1 CASSAQGVSSGANVLTF
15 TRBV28 CASSFLGTSFETQYF
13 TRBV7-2 CASSSRTGNTQYF
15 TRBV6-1 CASSEGGTGADEQFF
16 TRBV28 CASSLWDRGHTGELFF
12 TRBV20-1 CSAPDSAYEQYF
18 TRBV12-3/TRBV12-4 CASSLVAGGPEEYNEQFF
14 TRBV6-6 CASSIGGGQLEQFF
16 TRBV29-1 CSIEDWLGTSTDTQYF
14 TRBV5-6 CASSFRTATDTQYF
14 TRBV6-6 CASSGGTGGYGYTF
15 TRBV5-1 CASSLGLAGQETQYF
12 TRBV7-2 CASSLMGQTPTF